These T cell receptor beta chains were read from a single sample in a study of blood T cell repertoires in COVID-19. Clones were read by immunoSEQ multiplex PCR, and TCRdb kept only the in-frame ones, dropping some. Here the sample spans about 400,000 clones, about nine tenths being singletons. Input material: peripheral blood. All receptors derive from a woman aged 25 to 39 with active or convalescent COVID-19. CDR3s include the opening cysteine and the closing phenylalanine or tryptophan. Fields, in order: clone size, J gene, D gene, V gene, CDR3 length, CDR3 protein, CDR3 DNA. The D gene is left open where the match is weak. Not every row has a clone size; where given, it reads once, few, many or a size class.

>-|TRBJ1-2|TRBD1|TRBV6-5|13
CASSLDRGIGYTF
TGTGCCAGCAGCCTGGACAGGGGTATTGGCTACACCTTC
>-|TRBJ1-1|-|TRBV11-2|14
CASSLDQVNTEAFF
TGTGCCAGCAGCTTAGATCAGGTGAACACTGAAGCTTTCTTT
>-|TRBJ1-5|-|TRBV4-1|14
CASSQEGGNQPQHF
TGCGCCAGCAGCCAAGAGGGAGGCAATCAGCCCCAGCATTTT
>-|TRBJ2-3|TRBD2|TRBV5-1|15
CASSRLAGRADTQYF
TGCGCCAGCAGCCGACTAGCGGGCCGTGCAGATACGCAGTATTTT
>-|TRBJ2-3|TRBD2|TRBV2|15
CASDSGLTSPDTQYF
TGTGCCAGCGATTCGGGACTAACCTCCCCAGATACGCAGTATTTT
>-|TRBJ1-6|-|TRBV3-1/TRBV3-2|17
CASSHPPTGSYNSPLHF
TGTGCCAGCAGCCATCCTCCGACGGGGTCCTATAATTCACCCCTCCACTTT
>-|TRBJ1-2|-|TRBV11-2|13
CASSLGASGGYTF
TGTGCCAGCAGCTTAGGGGCTAGCGGTGGCTACACCTTC
>-|TRBJ1-2|TRBD1|TRBV6-2/TRBV6-3|16
CASSYPPGQFNYGYTF
TGTGCCAGCAGTTACCCACCGGGACAGTTTAACTATGGCTACACCTTC
>once|TRBJ2-2|-|TRBV11-2|13
CASSFGNTGELFF
TGTGCCAGCAGCTTCGGGAACACCGGGGAGCTGTTTTTT
>-|TRBJ1-1|-|TRBV6-1|16
CASSEVTVSMNTEAFF
TGTGCCAGCAGTGAAGTTACAGTATCTATGAACACTGAAGCTTTCTTT
>-|TRBJ1-2|TRBD1|TRBV7-2|13
CASRTGGQVGYTF
TGTGCCAGCAGAACAGGGGGGCAGGTTGGCTACACCTTC
>-|TRBJ1-2|TRBD1|TRBV5-1|17
CASSFLGSGTGGDGYTF
TGCGCCAGCAGCTTCCTGGGTTCCGGGACAGGGGGTGATGGCTACACCTTC
>once|TRBJ2-3|TRBD2|TRBV28|16
CASTDPGLAGSDTQYF
TGTGCCAGCACCGATCCGGGACTAGCGGGGTCAGATACGCAGTATTTT
>once|TRBJ2-7|TRBD1|TRBV2|17
CASSEAGLGQGSYEQYF
TGTGCCAGCAGTGAAGCGGGGCTGGGACAGGGCTCCTACGAGCAGTACTTC
>-|TRBJ2-6|-|TRBV4-1|19
CASSQDDRDTFSGANVLTF
TGCGCCAGCAGCCAAGACGACCGGGACACTTTCTCTGGGGCCAACGTCCTGACTTTC
>-|TRBJ2-2|TRBD2|TRBV11-3|18
CASSKGLAGGPWTGELFF
TGTGCCAGCAGCAAGGGACTAGCGGGGGGGCCGTGGACCGGGGAGCTGTTTTTT
>-|TRBJ2-7|TRBD2|TRBV5-1|17
CASSFRPGLAGDYEQYF
TGCGCCAGCAGCTTTCGACCGGGACTAGCGGGAGACTACGAGCAGTACTTC
>-|TRBJ2-1|TRBD2|TRBV5-6|15
CASSLVSGIYNEQFF
TGTGCCAGCAGCTTGGTTAGCGGGATCTACAATGAGCAGTTCTTC
>-|TRBJ1-5|-|TRBV19|15
CASSMLSGSEQPQHF
TGTGCCAGTAGTATGTTGTCAGGGTCGGAGCAGCCCCAGCATTTT
>-|TRBJ2-7|TRBD1|TRBV5-1|15
CASSLYRDREHEQYF
TGCGCCAGCAGCTTGTACAGGGACAGGGAACACGAGCAGTACTTC
>few|TRBJ2-7|TRBD2|TRBV6-4|15
CASSQTSGASYEQYF
TGTGCCAGCAGCCAGACTAGCGGGGCCTCCTACGAGCAGTACTTC
>-|TRBJ2-1|TRBD1|TRBV15|15
CATSSRDRGLDEQFF
TGTGCCACCAGCAGCCGGGACAGGGGGCTTGATGAGCAGTTCTTC
>-|TRBJ1-2|-|TRBV2|14
CASRGTGLNYGYTF
TGTGCCAGCAGAGGCACAGGGTTGAACTATGGCTACACCTTC
>-|TRBJ1-4|TRBD1|TRBV6-1|15
CASSDGTGGNEKLFF
TGTGCCAGCAGTGACGGGACAGGTGGTAATGAAAAACTGTTTTTT
>-|TRBJ2-5|-|TRBV18|12
CASSPRGETQYF
TGTGCCAGCTCACCTCGGGGGGAGACCCAGTACTTC
>-|TRBJ1-3|-|TRBV2|14
CASGSRGAGNTIYF
TGTGCCAGCGGGTCCCGGGGTGCTGGAAACACCATATATTTT
>-|TRBJ1-2|-|TRBV5-1|12
CASRGVLGGYTF
TGCGCCAGCAGAGGGGTGTTGGGTGGCTACACCTTC
>-|TRBJ1-1|-|TRBV4-1|16
CASSQPSGTTNTEAFF
TGCGCCAGCAGCCAACCCTCCGGGACAACGAACACTGAAGCTTTCTTT
>-|TRBJ2-1|TRBD2|TRBV27|17
CASSSRLAGGDRGEQFF
TGTGCCAGCAGTTCCCGCTTAGCGGGAGGGGACCGGGGTGAGCAGTTCTTC
>-|TRBJ1-1|-|TRBV3-1/TRBV3-2|12
CASSDLGTEAFF
TGTGCCAGCAGCGACTTGGGCACTGAAGCTTTCTTT
>-|TRBJ1-2|TRBD1|TRBV7-8|14
CASSCQTGECGYTF
TGTGCCAGCAGCTGCCAGACAGGGGAGTGTGGCTACACCTTC
>-|TRBJ1-1|-|TRBV24-1|13
CATSDRGGTEAFF
TGTGCCACCAGTGACAGAGGTGGCACTGAAGCTTTCTTT
>-|TRBJ1-2|TRBD1|TRBV6-1|16
CASSEWQGARGYGYTF
TGTGCCAGCAGTGAATGGCAGGGGGCTCGGGGCTATGGCTACACCTTC
>-|TRBJ2-7|-|TRBV30|14
CAWKRVGANYEQYF
TGTGCCTGGAAAAGAGTGGGGGCAAACTACGAGCAGTACTTC
>-|TRBJ1-3|-|TRBV2|16
CASSELGRGPGNTIYF
TGTGCCAGCAGTGAATTGGGCAGGGGCCCTGGAAACACCATATATTTT
>-|TRBJ2-5|TRBD2|TRBV19|14
CASSGLAGQETQYF
TGTGCCAGCTCGGGACTAGCGGGGCAAGAGACCCAGTACTTC
>-|TRBJ1-4|TRBD1|TRBV27|15
CASRRRQGTNEKLFF
TGTGCCAGCCGACGGAGACAGGGGACTAATGAAAAACTGTTTTTT
>-|TRBJ1-2|-|TRBV4-1|16
CASSHPGGGGNYGYTF
TGCGCCAGCAGCCACCCCGGTGGGGGAGGAAACTATGGCTACACCTTC
>-|TRBJ2-1|-|TRBV19|15
CASSSTGTFYNEQFF
TGTGCCAGTAGTAGTACAGGGACGTTCTACAATGAGCAGTTCTTC
>-|TRBJ2-6|-|TRBV19|15
CASSIPGSGANVLTF
TGTGCCAGTAGTATTCCGGGGTCTGGGGCCAACGTCCTGACTTTC
>-|TRBJ2-2|TRBD2|TRBV7-2|16
CASSPVAGTNTGELFF
TGTGCCAGCAGCCCGGTAGCGGGAACGAACACCGGGGAGCTGTTTTTT
>-|TRBJ1-4|-|TRBV5-4|14
CASSLGATNEKLFF
TGTGCCAGCAGCTTAGGGGCAACTAATGAAAAACTGTTTTTT
>-|TRBJ2-1|TRBD2|TRBV12-3/TRBV12-4|13
CASSLGLAGPEFF
TGTGCCAGCAGTCTGGGACTAGCGGGGCCCGAGTTCTTC
>-|TRBJ1-2|-|TRBV29-1|16
CSVGSGERLANYGYTF
TGCAGCGTTGGTTCGGGAGAAAGGTTAGCTAACTATGGCTACACCTTC
>-|TRBJ2-1|-|TRBV27|16
CASSPILAWDYNEQFF
TGTGCCAGCAGTCCTATCCTAGCGTGGGATTACAATGAGCAGTTCTTC
>-|TRBJ2-3|-|TRBV19|13
CASSNSNTDTQYF
TGTGCCAGTAGTAACAGTAACACAGATACGCAGTATTTT
>-|TRBJ2-7|-|TRBV27|15
CASGKPGLSSYEQYF
TGTGCCAGCGGTAAACCAGGGTTAAGCTCCTACGAGCAGTACTTC
>-|TRBJ2-2|TRBD1|TRBV19|14
CASRNRGSGGELFF
TGTGCCAGTAGAAACAGGGGGTCTGGCGGGGAGCTGTTTTTT
>-|TRBJ2-7|-|TRBV6-1|13
CASSEFSSGLSLF
TGTGCCAGCAGTGAATTTAGCTCTGGCCTCTCACTCTTC
>-|TRBJ2-3|-|TRBV4-1|15
CASSQPEAAKDTQYF
TGCGCCAGCAGCCAACCAGAGGCGGCGAAGGATACGCAGTATTTT